This T cell receptor beta chain is drawn from a study of a mutant IDH1 vaccine in newly diagnosed glioma. Regarding time point: week 11, during vaccination. All doses held 300 ug of mutant IDH1 20-mer peptide, with topical imiquimod. With 5 bases removed from V and 1 base from J, the gap between germline ends came to 9 bases. Germline CDR1 reads MDHEN; CDR2 reads SYDVKM. The CDR3 is 14 amino acids. The table came from immunoSEQ multiplex PCR; TCRdb's copy has only in-frame clones and leaves some out. The sample includes about 66,000 clones, more than 80% seen only once; the top ten take around 3.5%. In its sample, this clone was seen once. Its target is not known.

Sequenced here: PBMCs, sampled from a glioma patient whose treatment included an IDH1 peptide vaccine. V and J are TRBV28 and TRBJ1-5; D gene ambiguous. The receptor comes from a man aged 30 to 45 with glioma. CDR3 nucleotides: TGTGCCAGCAGTATGGAACCCAGCAATCAGCCCCAGCATTTT. It is translated as CASSMEPSNQPQHF.